These T cell receptor beta chains were read from a single sample in a study of T-cell reconstitution after alpha-beta-depleted transplantation in children. TCRdb ran MiXCR on the PCR reads and lists one entry per CDR3 protein. In the table there are approximately 400,000 distinct CDR3 sequences, around 16% of which are singletons. The starting material was PBMCs, mostly from graft donor cells, obtained 360 days after TCRalphabeta/CD19-depleted stem cell transplant. These receptor sequences come from a boy in the first two years of life who had a stem cell transplant for Wiskott-Aldrich syndrome, so the T cells may come from the graft donor. The CDR3 runs from the conserved cysteine through the conserved F or W. D genes are given only for firm matches. Expanded clones get a size class; other rows say once, few or many, or leave the size out.

d_call | j_call | clone_size | v_call | cdr3_aa | cdr3_nt
. | TRBJ2-3 | few | TRBV5-6 | CASSLAVDHTDTQYF | TGTGCCAGCAGCTTGGCGGTAGACCACACAGATACGCAGTATTTT
TRBD2 | TRBJ2-3 | . | TRBV10-3 | CATRGTSGGPPTQYF | TGTGCCACCCGTGGGACTAGCGGGGGCCCCCCTACGCAGTATTTT
TRBD2 | TRBJ2-5 | . | TRBV29-1 | CSVEVAGRETQYF | TGCAGCGTTGAAGTAGCGGGGCGGGAGACCCAGTACTTC
. | TRBJ2-5 | . | TRBV12-3/TRBV12-4 | CASSPEGQRLQETQYF | TGTGCCAGCAGCCCCGAGGGACAAAGATTACAAGAGACCCAGTACTTC
. | TRBJ2-7 | . | TRBV4-2 | CASSQAGRGTSYEQYF | TGTGCCAGCAGCCAAGCGGGACGGGGGACATCCTACGAGCAGTACTTC
. | TRBJ2-5 | few | TRBV7-2 | CASLPMGVAQETQYF | TGTGCCAGCCTTCCCATGGGGGTAGCGCAAGAGACCCAGTACTTC
. | TRBJ1-1 | few | TRBV4-1 | CASSQVRQTWGTEAFF | TGCGCCAGCAGCCAAGTTCGACAAACGTGGGGGACTGAAGCTTTCTTT
TRBD1 | TRBJ1-3 | few | TRBV12-3/TRBV12-4 | CASRDRSSGNTIYF | TGTGCCAGCAGGGACAGGAGCTCTGGAAACACCATATATTTT
TRBD1 | TRBJ2-7 | few | TRBV2 | CASRWDRPSYEQYF | TGTGCCAGCAGATGGGACAGGCCCTCCTACGAGCAGTACTTC
. | TRBJ2-7 | many | TRBV4-3 | CASSQDVYTAYEQYF | TGCGCCAGCAGCCAAGATGTGTACACCGCATACGAGCAGTACTTC
TRBD1 | TRBJ1-6 | . | TRBV3-1 | CASSPTGTGKALHF | TGTGCCAGCAGCCCAACCGGGACAGGGAAGGCCCTCCACTTT
. | TRBJ2-3 | . | TRBV4-1 | CASSQDRPGTDTQYF | TGCGCCAGCAGCCAAGATCGTCCAGGCACAGATACGCAGTATTTT
TRBD2 | TRBJ2-2 | once | TRBV7-2 | CASSPGRGAGSGELFF | TGTGCCAGCAGCCCGGGGCGGGGGGCCGGAAGCGGGGAGCTGTTTTTT
. | TRBJ1-1 | . | TRBV5-1 | CASSLAGRVSAFF | TGCGCCAGCAGCTTGGCCGGCAGGGTATCGGCTTTCTTT
. | TRBJ2-1 | . | TRBV9 | CASSLPLGSSYNEQFF | TGTGCCAGCAGCCTTCCCTTGGGTAGCTCCTACAATGAGCAGTTCTTC
. | TRBJ2-7 | few | TRBV11-2 | CASSLVRGTLVSPYEQYF | TGTGCCAGCAGCTTAGTGAGGGGGACCCTTGTTAGCCCCTACGAGCAGTACTTC
TRBD2 | TRBJ2-3 | few | TRBV12-3/TRBV12-4 | CASSLWPSGRATDTQYF | TGTGCCAGCAGTTTATGGCCTAGCGGGAGGGCAACAGATACGCAGTATTTT
TRBD1 | TRBJ2-4 | . | TRBV3-1 | CAVQGARENIQYF | TGTGCCGTACAGGGGGCGCGCGAAAACATTCAGTACTTC
TRBD1 | TRBJ2-2 | few | TRBV6-1 | CASRQNRGTYGELFF | TGTGCCAGCAGGCAGAACAGGGGGACTTACGGGGAGCTGTTTTTT
. | TRBJ2-3 | . | TRBV11-2 | CASSLVRDPRTDTQYF | TGTGCCAGCAGCTTAGTCCGGGACCCTAGGACAGATACGCAGTATTTT
. | TRBJ1-1 | . | TRBV20-1 | CSASYGTVVEAFF | TGCAGTGCTAGTTACGGGACCGTGGTCGAGGCTTTCTTT
TRBD2 | TRBJ2-3 | . | TRBV6-5 | CASSYDGRSTDTQYF | TGTGCCAGCAGTTACGACGGGAGGAGCACAGATACGCAGTATTTT
TRBD1 | TRBJ2-1 | few | TRBV29-1 | CSVKDRASYNEQFF | TGCAGCGTAAAGGACAGGGCGTCCTACAATGAGCAGTTCTTC
. | TRBJ2-3 | many | TRBV15 | CATSTYYRTDTQYF | TGTGCCACCAGCACGTACTACCGCACAGATACGCAGTATTTT
. | TRBJ2-2 | . | TRBV6-5 | CASSYGTLGSTGELFF | TGTGCCAGCAGTTACGGGACCCTTGGCAGCACCGGGGAGCTGTTTTTT
. | TRBJ2-2 | many | TRBV12-3/TRBV12-4 | CASSLVVNTGELFF | TGTGCCAGCAGTTTAGTGGTGAACACCGGGGAGCTGTTTTTT
TRBD2 | TRBJ2-1 | few | TRBV10-3 | CAIWSGGFNEQFF | TGTGCCATATGGTCGGGGGGATTCAATGAGCAGTTCTTC
. | TRBJ1-2 | few | TRBV20-1 | CSALANYGYTF | TGCAGTGCTTTGGCTAACTATGGCTACACCTTC
. | TRBJ2-1 | few | TRBV5-1 | CASSSWQERYNEQFF | TGCGCCAGCAGTTCTTGGCAGGAGAGATACAATGAGCAGTTCTTC